This T cell receptor beta chain was obtained from a study of T cell repertoires in cytomegalovirus infection. At the level of the study: Public TCR beta signatures were indicative of both CMV infection and a matching HLA type. Study-wide points: Ex vivo responses were dominated by HLA-C-restricted CMV-specific TCR beta clonotypes.

TCRdb redid the calling of the reads with MiXCR, one entry per CDR3 protein. The repertoire has more than 400,000 distinct CDR3 sequences, about a quarter of them found once; the top ten carry under 15%. The CDR3 spans 16 residues. Germline trimming cut 1 base from V and 10 bases from J; bases unmatched to any gene: 4. The germline V gene has CDR1 LGHNA and CDR2 YNFKEQ. To note about this clonotype: The antigen remains unidentified.

The specimen sequenced was PBMCs. The receptor was derived from a human donor in good health (CMV status not recorded). Some clones in this sample may be carry-over from other donors' samples. This chain joins TRBV4-2 and TRBJ2-1; 16 bases map to TRBD2. The DNA of the CDR3 is TGTGCCAGCAGCCAAGTGGGGACTAGCGGGAGGGTAGAGCAGTTCTTC. Protein: CASSQVGTSGRVEQFF.